The 26 T cell receptor beta chains in this list originate from one sample, sequenced in a study of blood T cell repertoires in COVID-19 (dated by TCRdb to the early 2020s). The library was prepared using the immunoSEQ multiplex PCR assay. Held by TCRdb, this immuneACCESS table contains in-frame sequences only and omits some clones. Under half of the omission traces to an unresolved V gene where checked; the cause of the rest is unknown. The sample profile shows 100,000 to 150,000 clones; about 92% of them were found once. The top ten clones comprise about 4% of the sample. Sequenced: peripheral blood. The receptors were gathered from a man aged 50 to 60 with active COVID-19.

The CDR3 nucleotides are TGCGCCAGCAGCCAAGCAGGCCTAGGGGGCTATGGCTACACCTTC. This encodes CASSQAGLGGYGYTF. The chain recombines TRBV4-1 with TRBJ1-2, with D tentatively TRBD1 (6 bases). CDR1 is MGHRA, CDR2 YSYEKL, per germline. CDR3 length equals 15 residues. V lost 1 base, J lost 4 bases, and 13 bases lay in between.

The genes are TRBV3-1 (or the pseudogene TRBV3-2) and TRBJ2-4; 10 bases are a match to TRBD1. From germline, CDR1 is LGHDT and CDR2 YNNKEL (reference sequence). The V and J ends lost 6 bases and 6 bases, in that order; junction bases with no gene match: 5. The CDR3 sequence is 14 residues long. CDR3 in DNA: TGTGCCAGCAGTCTCGGACAGGGGGGAAACATTCAGTACTTC. It yields the protein CASSLGQGGNIQYF.

The genes are TRBV27 and TRBJ1-6; D gene uncertain. Per germline, CDR1 MNHEY and CDR2 SMNVEV (reference sequence). The V and J ends lost 3 bases and 2 bases respectively, with 8 bases between them. CDR3 size: 15 residues. CDR3 DNA sequence: TGTGCCAGCAGTTTGGCGGGGACCTATAATTCACCCCTCCACTTT. Its protein is CASSLAGTYNSPLHF.

The rearrangement links TRBV11-3 to TRBJ2-1; TRBD2 matches 11 bases. The CDR3 spans 15 residues. Germline CDR1 SGHNT, CDR2 YENEEA. V was clipped by 5 bases and J by 15 bases; unmatched bases: 15. The CDR3 is CASSKTSGRTEGPFF. The CDR3 DNA follows: TGTGCCAGCAGCAAAACTAGCGGGAGAACGGAGGGGCCGTTCTTC.

J is TRBJ1-3 and V is TRBV6-6, with D unresolved. This CDR3 has 14 residues. Germline V gives CDR1 MNHNY, CDR2 SVGAGI (reference sequence). Trimming took 0 bases from V and 0 from J, leaving 3 bases between them. The CDR3 loop is CASSYSSSGNTIYF. Written as DNA, the CDR3 is TGTGCCAGCAGTTACTCCAGCTCTGGAAACACCATATATTTT.

The rearrangement joins TRBV5-1 to TRBJ1-1; 8 nucleotides match TRBD1. The CDR3 runs 14 residues. Germline V gene lookup returns CDR1 SGHRS and CDR2 YFSETQ. Trimming removed 0 bases from V and 5 bases from J; junction bases left unmatched: 3. CDR3 nucleotide sequence: TGCGCCAGCAGCTTGGCCAGGGGGCAAACTGAAGCTTTCTTT. Translated: CASSLARGQTEAFF.

The chain is built from TRBV20-1 and TRBJ1-1; D perhaps matches TRBD1 (6 bases). CDR1 and CDR2 (germline): DFQATT, SNEGSKA (reference sequence). The CDR3 length is 10 residues. V lost 4 bases to trimming and J lost 9 bases, with 9 bases between them. The CDR3 loop is CSAIGQQAFF. In DNA form, the CDR3 reads TGCAGTGCTATAGGACAGCAAGCTTTCTTT.

This sequence joins TRBV18 and TRBJ2-5, with D perhaps matching TRBD2 (5 bases). V gave up 4 bases and J gave up 3 bases, with 12 bases separating them. Germline V lookup: CDR1 KGHSH, CDR2 LQKENI. The CDR3 is 14 amino acids. The CDR3 nucleotides read TGTGCCAGCTCACTCGAGCGGCTCAAAGAGACCCAGTACTTC. Amino acid sequence: CASSLERLKETQYF.

The chain has TRBV11-3 and TRBJ2-1; a weak D match, TRBD2 (5 bases). Germline V gene lookup returns CDR1 SGHNT and CDR2 YENEEA. The germline V and J ends were trimmed by 5 bases and 7 bases, with 18 bases remaining between them. This CDR3 is built from 15 residues. The CDR3 DNA reads as TGTGCCAGCAGCCCTAAGGGCCAGAGGGTTAATGAGCAGTTCTTC. Amino acids: CASSPKGQRVNEQFF. The entire variable domain, with the rest obtained from reference TRBV11-3 and TRBJ2-1, is as follows: EAGVVQSPRYKIIEKKQPVAFWCNPISGHNTLYWYLQNLGQGPELLIRYENEEAVDDSQLPKDRFSAERLKGVDSTLKIQPAELGDSAVYLCASSPKGQRVNEQFFGPGTRLTVL.

The chain recombines TRBV4-1 with TRBJ2-5; 9 positions agree with TRBD1. This CDR3 is 15 amino acids long. V was clipped by 4 bases and J by 4 bases; unmatched bases: 7. In germline, CDR1 is MGHRA, CDR2 YSYEKL. In nucleotides, the CDR3 is TGCGCCAGCAGCCTTGGACAGGGGAATCGAGAGACCCAGTACTTC. Protein product: CASSLGQGNRETQYF.

The chain joins TRBV11-2 to TRBJ2-5; 14 bases align to TRBD2. CDR3 size: 18 residues. Germline V gene data show CDR1 as SGHAT and CDR2 as FQNNGV. After removal of 1 base from V and 4 bases from J, the junction contained 8 bases not matched to a gene. As DNA, the CDR3 is TGTGCCAGCAGCTTAGCCTACGGGACTAGCGGGAGAGTAGAGACCCAGTACTTC. Its translation: CASSLAYGTSGRVETQYF.

In the case of this clone: Other nucleotide sequences in the sample specify the same CDR3. The chain carries TRBV9 and TRBJ2-1; 7 bases are a match to TRBD2. This CDR3 has 16 amino acids. V lost 0 bases to trimming and J lost 4 bases; unmatched junction nucleotides: 7. CDR1 and CDR2 from the germline V gene are SGDLS and YYNGEE. The chain's CDR3 is CASSVASSGVYNEQFF. As DNA, the CDR3 is TGTGCCAGCAGCGTAGCTTCTAGCGGTGTTTACAATGAGCAGTTCTTC.

The CDR3 here is CASSQGLAEIHGELFF. CDR3 in DNA: TGCGCCAGCAGCCAAGGACTAGCGGAGATCCACGGGGAGCTGTTTTTT. This chain joins TRBV4-1 and TRBJ2-2; 9 bases agree with TRBD2. The V segment lost 1 base and the J segment 7 bases; nucleotides outside the gene matches: 7. The CDR3 covers 16 residues. Germline V lookup: CDR1 MGHRA, CDR2 YSYEKL.

The sample holds a few counts of this clone. The V gene is TRBV7-9, the J gene TRBJ1-5, with 8 nucleotides matching TRBD1. The CDR3 sequence is 13 residues long. Per the germline V gene, CDR1 is SEHNR and CDR2 is FQNEAQ (reference sequence). V was pared by 8 bases and J by 4 bases, with 4 bases of the junction left unmatched. The CDR3 DNA sequence: TGTGCCAGCTCGGACAGGGCAAATCAGCCCCAGCATTTT. The encoded protein is CASSDRANQPQHF.

The rearrangement uses TRBV6-1 and TRBJ2-3; weak D call: TRBD2 (5 bases). Germline CDR1 is MNHNS and CDR2 is SASEGT. V gave up 1 base and J gave up 6 bases, with 14 bases separating them. CDR3 length equals 15 residues. The CDR3 sequence: CASSEVWSSPDTQYF. As DNA, the CDR3 is TGTGCCAGCAGTGAAGTGTGGTCTAGCCCCGATACGCAGTATTTT.

This chain connects TRBV11-3 to TRBJ2-1, with 10 bases matching TRBD1. Germline V gene data show CDR1 as SGHNT and CDR2 as YENEEA. This CDR3 spans 16 amino acids. Trimming cost V 5 bases and J 9 bases; bases outside gene matches: 13. CDR3 nucleotide sequence: TGTGCCAGCAGCCGACATGGGACAGGGGTTTTGTCTGAGCAGTTCTTC. This translates into CASSRHGTGVLSEQFF.

This clone was detected once. The CDR3 nucleotides are TGTGCCAGCTCACCCGGGGAGCGGGATTGGAATGAGCAGTTCTTC. Translated, it gives CASSPGERDWNEQFF. The chain employs TRBV18 and TRBJ2-1; 7 positions match TRBD2. V lost 3 bases to trimming and J lost 7 bases; unmatched junction nucleotides: 9. The CDR3 runs 15 residues. The germline gives CDR1 KGHSH, CDR2 LQKENI.

The chain combines TRBV5-6 with TRBJ1-3; 7 bases agree with TRBD1. V shed 4 bases, J shed 4 bases, and the junction held 11 bases outside the gene matches. Germline V gene sequence: CDR1 SGHDT, CDR2 YYEEEE. This CDR3 spans 16 amino acids. CDR3 sequence: CASSGYRGQSGNTIYF. The CDR3 DNA reads TGTGCCAGCAGCGGGTATAGGGGGCAATCGGGAAACACCATATATTTT.

The V and J genes are TRBV7-9 and TRBJ2-5, with TRBD2 as a possible D gene (5 bases). Trimming took 1 base from V and 2 from J, leaving 11 bases between them. This CDR3 is 15 amino acids long. The germline gives CDR1 SEHNR, CDR2 FQNEAQ (reference sequence). This CDR3 is CASSLDGNRQETQYF. The CDR3 DNA reads as TGTGCCAGCAGCTTAGACGGGAATCGACAAGAGACCCAGTACTTC.

The chain is built from TRBV7-9 and TRBJ1-1; 7 nucleotides agree with TRBD1. Trimming at V came to 3 bases and at J to 7 bases, leaving 5 bases not matched to a gene. Germline loops: CDR1 SEHNR, CDR2 FQNEAQ (reference sequence). The CDR3 is made up of 13 amino acids. CDR3 in amino acids: CASSFRRQGEAFF. In DNA form, the CDR3 reads TGTGCCAGCAGCTTCCGACGACAGGGTGAAGCTTTCTTT.

The gene calls are TRBV4-1 and TRBJ2-5, with 11 bases aligning to TRBD2. This CDR3 has 16 residues. Germline V gene data show CDR1 as MGHRA and CDR2 as YSYEKL. V lost 4 bases and J lost 4; bases outside the gene matches: 8. CDR3 sequence: CASSRTSGGPRETQYF. CDR3 coding DNA: TGCGCCAGCAGCCGAACTAGCGGGGGACCGAGAGAGACCCAGTACTTC.

The rearrangement joins TRBV10-3 to TRBJ2-3, with D possibly matching TRBD1 (5 bases). V dropped 10 bases and J dropped 2 bases, with 19 bases sitting between them. Germline CDR1 ENHRY, CDR2 SYGVKD. CDR3 length equals 15 residues. The CDR3: CATGGQSVSTDTQYF. CDR3 DNA sequence: TGTGCCACCGGCGGACAATCCGTTTCCACAGATACGCAGTATTTT.

V usage is TRBV9 and J usage is TRBJ2-5, with D possibly matching TRBD2 (6 bases). V lost 0 bases and J lost 5, with 17 bases in between. The length of the CDR3 is 16 residues. Germline-derived CDR1 and CDR2 are SGDLS and YYNGEE. The CDR3, as DNA: TGTGCCAGCAGCGTAGGGGGAGGCCCTTCCGGGGAGACCCAGTACTTC. Its translation is CASSVGGGPSGETQYF.

V and J are TRBV11-2 and TRBJ2-7; 7 bases are shared with TRBD2. Trimming took 1 base from V and 5 from J; bases not matched to a gene: 2. The germline V gene encodes CDR1 SGHAT and CDR2 FQNNGV. The CDR3 loop spans 13 amino acids. The CDR3: CASSLAGGNEQYF. Written as DNA, the CDR3 is TGTGCCAGCAGCTTAGCGGGGGGAAACGAGCAGTACTTC.

The chain combines TRBV6-6 with TRBJ2-7, with TRBD2 identical over 11 bases. Germline V gene data show CDR1 as MNHNY and CDR2 as SVGAGI (reference sequence). CDR3 length equals 16 residues. The junction had 5 bases not matched to a gene; V was cut back by 4 bases and J by 0 bases. The CDR3 loop is CASSSTSGKSSYEQYV. The DNA for the CDR3 is TGTGCCAGCAGTTCGACTAGCGGGAAGAGCTCCTACGAGCAGTACGTC.

This clone was picked up a small number of times. The genes are TRBV9 and TRBJ2-3; D is perhaps TRBD2 (5 bases). Trimming cost V 4 bases and J 5 bases, with 35 bases left between them. Germline CDR1 SGDLS, CDR2 YYNGEE. This CDR3 region has 21 residues. The CDR3, as DNA: TGTGCCAGCAGCTCCCCTCCACAAGGACTCTCCCAGAGGTATCGCGGAGATACGCAGTATTTT. Its translation: CASSSPPQGLSQRYRGDTQYF.